A selection of T cell receptor beta chains follows, all from one sample in a study of beta chain features in type 1 diabetes. Method: immunoSEQ multiplex PCR; TCRdb's copy keeps in-frame clones and lacks some. This sample has 600,000 to 750,000 clones, with around 12% found just once. Sequencing was done on a sample of naive CD4+ T cells from blood. The receptors come from a man younger than 45 with type 1 diabetes. Each CDR3 is given with its conserved first and last residue. The D gene is left open where the match is weak. The size field is filled for only some rows; it gives once, few, many or a size class.

j_call,d_call,v_call,clone_size,cdr3_aa,cdr3_nt
TRBJ2-3,.,TRBV5-1,.,CASRQVSSTDTQYF,TGCGCCAGCAGGCAGGTCTCGAGCACAGATACGCAGTATTTT
TRBJ2-5,TRBD1,TRBV6-1,.,CASILGQDQETQYF,TGTGCCAGCATTCTCGGACAGGACCAAGAGACCCAGTACTTC
TRBJ1-5,TRBD1,TRBV4-2,few,CASSQRDRSNQPQHF,TGTGCCAGCAGCCAACGGGACAGGTCTAATCAGCCCCAGCATTTT
TRBJ2-2,.,TRBV9,.,CASSVEVVGELFF,TGTGCCAGCAGCGTAGAGGTGGTCGGGGAGCTGTTTTTT
TRBJ2-7,.,TRBV7-2,few,CASSLASSGYEQYF,TGTGCCAGCAGCTTAGCATCAAGCGGCTACGAGCAGTACTTC
TRBJ2-7,TRBD1,TRBV5-1,few,CASSLSPGQGIYEQYF,TGCGCCAGCAGCTTGTCGCCGGGACAGGGGATCTACGAGCAGTACTTC
TRBJ2-1,.,TRBV5-1,few,CASSSRTSSYNEQFF,TGCGCCAGCAGCAGCCGGACGAGCTCCTACAATGAGCAGTTCTTC
TRBJ2-1,.,TRBV7-9,many,CASSFNEQFF,TGTGCCAGCAGCTTCAATGAGCAGTTCTTC
TRBJ1-2,.,TRBV19,.,CASSIDPTVNYGYTF,TGTGCCAGTAGTATAGATCCGACGGTCAACTATGGCTACACCTTC
TRBJ1-6,TRBD1,TRBV6-6,.,CASSLGQATEALHF,TGTGCCAGCAGCCTGGGACAGGCCACGGAGGCCCTCCACTTT